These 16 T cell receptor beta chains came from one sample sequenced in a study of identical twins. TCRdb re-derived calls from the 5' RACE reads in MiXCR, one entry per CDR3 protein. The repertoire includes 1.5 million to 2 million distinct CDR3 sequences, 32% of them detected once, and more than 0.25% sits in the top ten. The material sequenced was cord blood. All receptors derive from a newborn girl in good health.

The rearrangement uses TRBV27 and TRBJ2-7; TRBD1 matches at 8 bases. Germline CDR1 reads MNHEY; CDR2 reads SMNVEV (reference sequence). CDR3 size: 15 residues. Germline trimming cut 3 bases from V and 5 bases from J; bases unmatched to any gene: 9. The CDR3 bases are TGTGCCAGCAGTTTCTCTCGGGGACAGGCCCACGAGCAGTACTTC. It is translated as CASSFSRGQAHEQYF.

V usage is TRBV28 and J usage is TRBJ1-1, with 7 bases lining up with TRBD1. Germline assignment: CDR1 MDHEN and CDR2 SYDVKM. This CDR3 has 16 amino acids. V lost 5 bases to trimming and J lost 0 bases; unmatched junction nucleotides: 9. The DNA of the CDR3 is TGTGCCAGCAGTCCTAACAGGGGCCCATTGAACACTGAAGCTTTCTTT. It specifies CASSPNRGPLNTEAFF.

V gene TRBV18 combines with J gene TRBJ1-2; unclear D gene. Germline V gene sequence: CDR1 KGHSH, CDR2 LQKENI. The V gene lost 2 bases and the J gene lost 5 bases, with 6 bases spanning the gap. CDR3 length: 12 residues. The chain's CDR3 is CASSPVRYGYTF. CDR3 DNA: TGTGCCAGCTCACCAGTCCGGTATGGCTACACCTTC.

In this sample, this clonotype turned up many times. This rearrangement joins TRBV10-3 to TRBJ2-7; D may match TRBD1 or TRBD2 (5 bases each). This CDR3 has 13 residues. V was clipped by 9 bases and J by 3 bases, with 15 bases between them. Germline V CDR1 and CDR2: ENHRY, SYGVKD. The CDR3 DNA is TGTGCCATTACTAGGGGTGTAGACTACGAGCAGTACTTC. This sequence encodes CAITRGVDYEQYF.

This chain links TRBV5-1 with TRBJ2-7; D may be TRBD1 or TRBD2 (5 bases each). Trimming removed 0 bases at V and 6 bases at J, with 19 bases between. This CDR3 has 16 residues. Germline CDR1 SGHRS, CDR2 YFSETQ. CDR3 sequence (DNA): TGCGCCAGCAGCTTGGTTGGGACGGGAACGGTACGCGAGCAGTACTTC. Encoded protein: CASSLVGTGTVREQYF.

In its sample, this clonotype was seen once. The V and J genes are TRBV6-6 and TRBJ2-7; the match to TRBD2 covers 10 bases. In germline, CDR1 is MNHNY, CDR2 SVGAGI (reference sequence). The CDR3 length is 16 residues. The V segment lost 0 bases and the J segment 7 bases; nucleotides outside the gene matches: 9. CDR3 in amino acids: CASSYSMLAGVYEQYF. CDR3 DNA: TGTGCCAGCAGTTACTCGATGCTAGCGGGAGTGTATGAGCAGTACTTC.

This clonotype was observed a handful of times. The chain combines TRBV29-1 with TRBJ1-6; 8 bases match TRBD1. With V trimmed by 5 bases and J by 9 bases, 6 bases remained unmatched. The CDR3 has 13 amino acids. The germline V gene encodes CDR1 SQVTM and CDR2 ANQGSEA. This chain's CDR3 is CSVKGQDGSPLHF. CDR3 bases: TGCAGCGTTAAGGGACAGGACGGTTCACCCCTCCACTTT.

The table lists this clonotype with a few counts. The CDR3 loop is CASSDPGQGDYGYTF. The CDR3, as DNA: TGTGCCAGCAGTGATCCCGGACAGGGGGACTATGGCTACACCTTC. The chain is built from TRBV25-1 and TRBJ1-2; 10 bases align to TRBD1. Trimming took 3 bases from V and 3 from J; bases not matched to a gene: 4. This CDR3 region has 15 residues. Germline-derived CDR1 and CDR2 are MGHDK and SYGVNS.

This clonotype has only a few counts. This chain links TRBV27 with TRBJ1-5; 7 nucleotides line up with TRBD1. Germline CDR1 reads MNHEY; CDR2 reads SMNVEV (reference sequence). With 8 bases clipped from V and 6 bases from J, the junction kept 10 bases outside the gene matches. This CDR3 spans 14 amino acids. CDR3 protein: CASDITGVPQPQHF. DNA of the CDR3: TGTGCCAGCGACATAACAGGGGTCCCTCAGCCCCAGCATTTT.

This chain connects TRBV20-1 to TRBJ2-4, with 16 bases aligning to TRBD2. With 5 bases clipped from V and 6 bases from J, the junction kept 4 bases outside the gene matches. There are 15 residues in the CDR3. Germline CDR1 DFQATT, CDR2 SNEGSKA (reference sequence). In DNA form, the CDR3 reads TGCAGTGCTGGGGGACTAGCGGGGGGGAGAAACATTCAGTACTTC. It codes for CSAGGLAGGRNIQYF.

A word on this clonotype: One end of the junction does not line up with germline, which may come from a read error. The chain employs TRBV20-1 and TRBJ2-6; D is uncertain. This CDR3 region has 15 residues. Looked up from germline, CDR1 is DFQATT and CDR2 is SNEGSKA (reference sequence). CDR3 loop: CSASAEPSGVNVLTF. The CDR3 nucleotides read TGCAGTGCTAGCGCCGAGCCCTCTGGGGTCAACGTCCTGACTTTC.

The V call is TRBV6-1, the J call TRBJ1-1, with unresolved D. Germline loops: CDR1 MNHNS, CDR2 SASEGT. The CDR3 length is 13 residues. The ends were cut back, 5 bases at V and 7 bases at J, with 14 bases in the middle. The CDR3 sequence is CASSPREVSEAFF. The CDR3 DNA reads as TGTGCCAGCAGTCCTCGGGAGGTCAGTGAAGCTTTCTTT.

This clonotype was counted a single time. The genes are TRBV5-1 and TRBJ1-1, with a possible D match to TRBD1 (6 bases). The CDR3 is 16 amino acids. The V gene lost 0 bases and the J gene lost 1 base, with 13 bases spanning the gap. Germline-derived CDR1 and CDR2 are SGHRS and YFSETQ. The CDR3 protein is CASSLAGGAWNTEAFF. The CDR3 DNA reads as TGCGCCAGCAGCTTGGCCGGGGGGGCCTGGAACACTGAAGCTTTCTTT.

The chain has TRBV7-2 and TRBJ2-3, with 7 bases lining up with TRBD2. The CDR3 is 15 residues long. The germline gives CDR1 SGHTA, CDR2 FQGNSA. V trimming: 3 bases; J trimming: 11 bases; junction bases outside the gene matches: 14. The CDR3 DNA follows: TGTGCCAGCAGCTTGAGGCCCCAACCGACGGGGGGGCAGTATTTT. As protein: CASSLRPQPTGGQYF.

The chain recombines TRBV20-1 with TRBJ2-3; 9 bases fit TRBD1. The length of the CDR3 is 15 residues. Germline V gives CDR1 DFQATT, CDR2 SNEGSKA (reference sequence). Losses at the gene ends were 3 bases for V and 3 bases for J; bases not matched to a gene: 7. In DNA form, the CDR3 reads TGCAGTGCTAGTAGGACAGGGGTGGGTACAGATACGCAGTATTTT. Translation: CSASRTGVGTDTQYF.

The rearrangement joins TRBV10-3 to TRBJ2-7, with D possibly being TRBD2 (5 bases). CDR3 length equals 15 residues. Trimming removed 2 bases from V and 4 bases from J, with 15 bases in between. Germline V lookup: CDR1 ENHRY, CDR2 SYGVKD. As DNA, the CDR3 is TGTGCCATCAGTGAGAATCCGGGAAGTGGTTACGAGCAGTACTTC. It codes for CAISENPGSGYEQYF.